The 4 T cell receptor beta chains below all came from one sample that was sequenced in a study of T cell clonality in common variable immunodeficiency. General observations from the study: In common variable immunodeficiency, TCR beta chains reportedly carried fewer deletions and N-nucleotide insertions.

Some clones are missing from TCRdb's copy, which holds only in-frame ones; the method was immunoSEQ multiplex PCR. The sample presents over 30,000 clones, none singletons. For these TCRs, the target antigens are not known. The sample was peripheral blood mononuclear cells. Receptors originate from a human donor with common variable immunodeficiency.

This clone showed up just a few times. The CDR3 end falls 3 residues outside the read, so it is completed with the germline J gene. This rearrangement joins TRBV5-4 to TRBJ2-5, with D tentatively TRBD2 (6 bases). Germline V gene sequence: CDR1 SGHNT, CDR2 YYREEE (reference sequence). The CDR3 has 14 amino acids. Deletions cut 5 bases from V and 4 bases from J, with 15 bases between. The sequenced CDR3 bases are TGTGCCAGCAGTATGTGGGACTCTCGAGAGACC. This codes for CASSMWDSRET. The complete CDR3 reads CASSMWDSRETQYF.

Details on this clone: The CDR3 end lies 3 residues beyond the end of the read and is filled in from the germline J gene. The genes are TRBV7-9 and TRBJ1-3; possible D gene TRBD1, 5 bases. The length of the CDR3 is 15 residues. Germline CDR1 and CDR2: SEHNR and FQNEAQ (reference sequence). Trimming took 4 bases from V and 4 from J, leaving 14 bases between them. CDR3 bases read: TGTGCCAGCAGCTCGTACGGGGGTTCCGGAAACACC. Amino acids: CASSSYGGSGNT. The CDR3 in its entirety is CASSSYGGSGNTIYF.

In this sample, this clone turned up a few times. The read halts 3 residues ahead of the CDR3 end, with the missing end drawn from the germline J gene. The chain carries TRBV5-6 and TRBJ1-5, with D perhaps matching TRBD1 (5 bases). The CDR3 extends over 15 amino acids. Deletions cut 2 bases from V and 3 bases from J, with 12 bases between. The germline V gene encodes CDR1 SGHDT and CDR2 YYEEEE. The part of the CDR3 DNA that was read is TGTGCCAGCAGCTTAGCGGGACCGATCAATCAGCCC. Amino acid sequence: CASSLAGPINQP. The whole CDR3 protein reads CASSLAGPINQPQHF.

Worth noting for this clone: The read ends 3 residues before the CDR3 terminus; that terminus is restored from the germline J gene. The V gene is TRBV11-1, the J gene TRBJ1-1; 10 bases line up with TRBD1. The germline V gene encodes CDR1 SGHAT and CDR2 FQDESV (reference sequence). The CDR3 totals 15 residues. The junction had 6 bases not matched to a gene; V was cut back by 5 bases and J by 3 bases. CDR3 residues: CASSVSGTGDTEAFF. CDR3 DNA, as far as it was read: TGTGCCAGCAGCGTATCCGGGACAGGGGACACTGAA.